The 8 T cell receptor beta chains in this list originate from one sample, sequenced in a study of shared clonotypes between healthy human individuals. Repertoires were generated with immunoSEQ multiplex PCR, while TCRdb's copy carries only in-frame clones and drops some. The sample shows 2,500,000 or so clones, 80% to 95% of them seen only once. The sample consisted of naive CD4+ T cells from PBMCs. The sample's subset: CD45RA+ positively selected. The receptors derive from a man aged 18 to 29 in good health. Some clones in this sample may be carry-over from other donors' samples.

V is TRBV7-2 and J is TRBJ2-7, with D perhaps TRBD1 (6 bases). The V gene lost 11 bases and the J gene lost 4 bases, with 18 bases spanning the gap. The CDR3 totals 13 residues. Looked up from germline, CDR1 is SGHTA and CDR2 is FQGNSA. The CDR3 sequence: CAAGVDSGYEQYF. The CDR3 DNA sequence: TGTGCCGCCGGGGTGGACAGCGGTTACGAGCAGTACTTC.

The V call is TRBV5-4, the J call TRBJ2-1; D might be TRBD2 (6 bases). Germline V lookup: CDR1 SGHNT, CDR2 YYREEE (reference sequence). CDR3 length: 15 amino acids. V shed 4 bases and J shed 1 base, with 12 bases lying between them. The CDR3 bases are TGTGCCAGCAGCCACAAGGGACTGTCCTACAATGAGCAGTTCTTC. Amino acids: CASSHKGLSYNEQFF.

V is TRBV6-5 and J is TRBJ1-4; possibly TRBD1 for D (5 bases). Between the trimmed V and J ends, which lost 6 bases and 3 bases, there was a span of 14 bases. Germline CDR1 and CDR2: MNHEY and SVGAGI. The length of the CDR3 is 15 residues. CDR3 amino acids: CASSPFGGANEKLFF. In DNA, the CDR3 is TGTGCCAGCAGCCCCTTTGGGGGAGCTAATGAAAAACTGTTTTTT.

The rearrangement uses TRBV7-2 and TRBJ1-2, with a possible D match to TRBD1 (5 bases). Germline lookup yields CDR1 SGHTA and CDR2 FQGNSA. V was trimmed by 4 bases and J by 3 bases, leaving 12 bases between them. This CDR3 contains 14 residues. Here the CDR3 reads CASSSGTSYYGYTF. The CDR3, as DNA: TGTGCCAGCAGCTCAGGGACCTCCTACTATGGCTACACCTTC.

This clone was seen only once. The chain combines TRBV9 with TRBJ2-1; possible D gene TRBD2, 5 bases. CDR3 length: 16 residues. Germline V lookup: CDR1 SGDLS, CDR2 YYNGEE. Trimming took 0 bases from V and 0 from J, leaving 10 bases between them. The DNA for the CDR3 is TGTGCCAGCAGCGTAGTATCGGGGTACTCCTACAATGAGCAGTTCTTC. Translated, it gives CASSVVSGYSYNEQFF.

The chain joins TRBV5-1 to TRBJ1-2; 9 bases map to TRBD1. Germline-derived CDR1 and CDR2 are SGHRS and YFSETQ. V gave up 3 bases and J gave up 2 bases; unmatched junction bases: 5. The CDR3 extends over 15 amino acids. The CDR3 DNA is TGCGCCAGCAGCTCGGGACAGGGAGACAACTATGGCTACACCTTC. Its translation is CASSSGQGDNYGYTF.

The chain couples TRBV19 to TRBJ1-2; TRBD1 might be the D (6 bases). Deletions cut 3 bases from V and 8 bases from J, with 16 bases between. CDR1 is LNHDA and CDR2 is SQIVND in the germline V gene (reference sequence). There are 14 residues in the CDR3. The CDR3: CASSIESQGYGYTF. In DNA form, the CDR3 reads TGTGCCAGTAGTATCGAATCCCAGGGGTACGGCTACACCTTC.

The V gene is TRBV28, the J gene TRBJ2-7; 9 positions agree with TRBD1. CDR3 length equals 14 residues. CDR1 and CDR2 (germline): MDHEN, SYDVKM. V shed 7 bases and J 6 bases; nucleotides not matched to a gene: 10. Here the CDR3 reads CASTPGQGGAEQYF. DNA of the CDR3: TGTGCCAGCACACCGGGACAGGGTGGCGCCGAGCAGTACTTC.